This TCR beta chain was found in a study of monozygotic twins with inflammatory bowel disease. A word on this clonotype: No antigen is known for it.

Per donor, approximately 2.6 ml of blood was collected and frozen. Eight separate reactions per sample yielded the cDNA. TCRdb reworked the 5' RACE reads into one entry per CDR3 protein, no DNA. In total, the table holds over 110,000 distinct CDR3 sequences. Regarding the study as a whole: Fewer shared clonotypes with others were found in IBD patients than in healthy twins, especially with disease activity.

Germline V gene sequence: CDR1 MNHEY, CDR2 SMNVEV (reference sequence). The CDR3 has 14 residues. The sample taken for sequencing was blood. This clonotype was obtained from a human donor with ulcerative colitis or Crohn's disease, or a healthy co-twin of an affected twin (not recorded which). The J gene is TRBJ1-4, the V gene TRBV27; TCRdb indicates TRBD1, and absent DNA this call remains unverified. The CDR3 sequence is CASSFQGRGEKLFF.